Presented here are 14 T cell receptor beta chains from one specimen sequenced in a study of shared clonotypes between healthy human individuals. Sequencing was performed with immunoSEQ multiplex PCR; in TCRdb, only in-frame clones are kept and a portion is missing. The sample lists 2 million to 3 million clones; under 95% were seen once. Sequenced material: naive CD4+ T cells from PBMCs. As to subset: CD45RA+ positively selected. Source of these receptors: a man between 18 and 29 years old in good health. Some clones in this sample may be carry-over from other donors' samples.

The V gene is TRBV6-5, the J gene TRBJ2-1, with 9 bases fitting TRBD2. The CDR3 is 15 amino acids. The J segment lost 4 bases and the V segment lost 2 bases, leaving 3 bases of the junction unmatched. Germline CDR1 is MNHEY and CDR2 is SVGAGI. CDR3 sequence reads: CASSYGLASYNEQFF. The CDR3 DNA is TGTGCCAGCAGTTACGGACTAGCGTCATACAATGAGCAGTTCTTC.

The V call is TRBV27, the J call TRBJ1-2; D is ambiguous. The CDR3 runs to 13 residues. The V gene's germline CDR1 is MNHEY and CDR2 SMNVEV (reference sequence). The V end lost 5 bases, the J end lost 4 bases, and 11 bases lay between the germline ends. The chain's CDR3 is CASSLLLGYGYTF. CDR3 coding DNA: TGTGCCAGCAGTCTTCTGTTGGGCTATGGCTACACCTTC.

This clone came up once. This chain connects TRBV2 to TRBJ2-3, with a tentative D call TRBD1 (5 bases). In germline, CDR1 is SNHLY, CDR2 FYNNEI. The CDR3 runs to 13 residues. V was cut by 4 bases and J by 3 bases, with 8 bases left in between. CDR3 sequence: CASSARQTDTQYF. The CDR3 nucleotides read TGTGCCAGCAGTGCACGACAGACAGATACGCAGTATTTT. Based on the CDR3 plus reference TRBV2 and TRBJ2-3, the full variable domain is EPEVTQTPSHQVTQMGQEVILRCVPISNHLYFYWYRQILGQKVEFLVSFYNNEISEKSEIFDDQFSVERPDGSNFTLKIRSTKLEDSAMYFCASSARQTDTQYFGPGTRLTVL.

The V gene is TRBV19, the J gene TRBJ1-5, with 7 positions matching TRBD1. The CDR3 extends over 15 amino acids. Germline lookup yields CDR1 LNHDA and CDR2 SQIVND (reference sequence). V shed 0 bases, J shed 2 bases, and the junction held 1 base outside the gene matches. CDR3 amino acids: CASSIDGQGNQPQHF. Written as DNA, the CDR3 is TGTGCCAGTAGTATAGACGGACAGGGCAATCAGCCCCAGCATTTT.

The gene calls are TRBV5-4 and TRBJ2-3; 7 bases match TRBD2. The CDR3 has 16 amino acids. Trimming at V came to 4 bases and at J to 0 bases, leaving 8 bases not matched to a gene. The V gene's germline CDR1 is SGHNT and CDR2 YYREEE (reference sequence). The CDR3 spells CASSRRDYSSTDTQYF. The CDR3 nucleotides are TGTGCCAGCAGCCGCCGGGACTATTCGAGCACAGATACGCAGTATTTT.

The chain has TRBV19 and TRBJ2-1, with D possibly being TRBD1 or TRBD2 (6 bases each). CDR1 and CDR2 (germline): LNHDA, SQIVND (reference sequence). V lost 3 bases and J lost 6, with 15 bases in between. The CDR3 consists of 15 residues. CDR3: CASSIGGGIFNEQFF. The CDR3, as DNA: TGTGCCAGTAGTATCGGGGGCGGAATCTTCAATGAGCAGTTCTTC. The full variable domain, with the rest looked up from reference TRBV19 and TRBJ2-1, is DGGITQSPKYLFRKEGQNVTLSCEQNLNHDAMYWYRQDPGQGLRLIYYSQIVNDFQKGDIAEGYSVSREKKESFPLTVTSAQKNPTAFYLCASSIGGGIFNEQFFGPGTRLTVL.

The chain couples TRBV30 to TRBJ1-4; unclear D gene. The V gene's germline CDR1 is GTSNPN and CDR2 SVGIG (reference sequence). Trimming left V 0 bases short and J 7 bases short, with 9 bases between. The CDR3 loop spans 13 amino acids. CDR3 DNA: TGTGCCTGGAGTGTTTTGGAGGGTGAAAAACTGTTTTTT. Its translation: CAWSVLEGEKLFF.

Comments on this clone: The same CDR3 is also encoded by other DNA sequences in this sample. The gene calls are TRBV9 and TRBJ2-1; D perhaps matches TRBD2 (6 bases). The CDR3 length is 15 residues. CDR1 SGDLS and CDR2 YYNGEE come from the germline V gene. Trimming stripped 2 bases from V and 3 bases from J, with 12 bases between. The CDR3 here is CASSVGGASYNEQFF. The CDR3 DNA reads TGTGCCAGCAGCGTCGGGGGAGCAAGCTACAATGAGCAGTTCTTC.

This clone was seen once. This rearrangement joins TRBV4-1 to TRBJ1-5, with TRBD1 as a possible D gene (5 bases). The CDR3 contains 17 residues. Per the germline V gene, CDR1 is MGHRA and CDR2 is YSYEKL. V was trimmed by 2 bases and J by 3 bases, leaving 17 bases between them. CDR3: CASSQPDSGVTNQPQHF. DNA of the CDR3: TGCGCCAGCAGCCAACCAGACAGCGGGGTAACCAATCAGCCCCAGCATTTT.

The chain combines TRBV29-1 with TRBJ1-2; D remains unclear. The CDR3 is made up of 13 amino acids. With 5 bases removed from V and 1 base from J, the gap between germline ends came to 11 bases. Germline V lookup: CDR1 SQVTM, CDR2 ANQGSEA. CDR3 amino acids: CSVTGTINYGYTF. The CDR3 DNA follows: TGCAGCGTTACCGGAACCATTAACTATGGCTACACCTTC.

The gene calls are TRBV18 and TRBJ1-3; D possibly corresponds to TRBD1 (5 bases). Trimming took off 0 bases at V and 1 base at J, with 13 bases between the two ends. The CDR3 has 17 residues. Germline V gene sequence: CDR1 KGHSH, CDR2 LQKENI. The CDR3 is CASSPPSRGTSGNTIYF. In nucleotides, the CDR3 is TGTGCCAGCTCACCACCATCGAGGGGAACGTCTGGAAACACCATATATTTT.

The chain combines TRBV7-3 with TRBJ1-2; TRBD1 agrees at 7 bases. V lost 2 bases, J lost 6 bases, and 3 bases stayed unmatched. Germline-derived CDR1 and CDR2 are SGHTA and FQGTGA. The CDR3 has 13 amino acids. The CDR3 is CASSLQGEDGYTF. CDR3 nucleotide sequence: TGTGCCAGCAGCTTACAGGGGGAAGATGGCTACACCTTC. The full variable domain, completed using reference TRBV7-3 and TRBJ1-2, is GAGVSQTPSNKVTEKGKYVELRCDPISGHTALYWYRQSLGQGPEFLIYFQGTGAADDSGLPNDRFFAVRPEGSVSTLKIQRTERGDSAVYLCASSLQGEDGYTFGSGTRLTVV.

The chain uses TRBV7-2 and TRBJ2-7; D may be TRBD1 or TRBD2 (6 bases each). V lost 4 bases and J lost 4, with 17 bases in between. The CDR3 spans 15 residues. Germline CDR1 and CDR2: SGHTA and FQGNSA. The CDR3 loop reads CASSSGVIGGYEQYF. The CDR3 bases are TGTGCCAGCAGCTCAGGGGTAATCGGGGGATACGAGCAGTACTTC.

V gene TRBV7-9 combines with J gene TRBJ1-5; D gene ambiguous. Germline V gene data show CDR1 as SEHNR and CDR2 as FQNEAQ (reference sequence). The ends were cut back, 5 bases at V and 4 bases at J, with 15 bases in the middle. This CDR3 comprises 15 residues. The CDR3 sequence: CASSPGLPGNQPQHF. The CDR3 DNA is TGTGCCAGCAGCCCCGGGTTGCCTGGGAATCAGCCCCAGCATTTT.